Presented here are 28 T cell receptor beta chains from one specimen sequenced in a study of blood T cells in healthy people across ages. Using a J-beta primer mix together with a sample-barcoded 5' primer, a second PCR was run for roughly 7 to 12 cycles. MiXCR was run by TCRdb on the 5' RACE reads, yielding one entry per CDR3 protein. The sample has hundreds of thousands of distinct CDR3 sequences; 58% are singletons. Sequencing used blood. These receptors came from a man aged 55-75 years in good health.

The V call is TRBV5-6, the J call TRBJ1-6; D remains ambiguous. Per the germline V gene, CDR1 is SGHDT and CDR2 is YYEEEE. Trimming cost V 6 bases and J 7 bases, with 17 bases left between them. The CDR3 totals 15 residues. Here the CDR3 reads CASKAIDRQNSPLHF. The CDR3, as DNA: TGTGCCAGCAAGGCTATTGACCGTCAGAATTCACCCCTCCACTTT.

This clonotype showed up just a few times. The chain recombines TRBV27 with TRBJ2-7; D is possibly TRBD2 (5 bases). TRBJ2-5 matches the DNA end more closely, so the J call is doubtful. The CDR3 is 14 amino acids. Germline V gene sequence: CDR1 MNHEY, CDR2 SMNVEV (reference sequence). The CDR3 loop reads CASSFKTSGETQYF. In nucleotides, the CDR3 is TGTGCCAGCAGTTTTAAGACGTCGGGGGAGACCCAGTACTTC.

In this sample, this clonotype turned up a few times. The gene calls are TRBV5-1 and TRBJ2-1, with 13 bases identical to TRBD2. This CDR3 is built from 14 residues. In germline, CDR1 is SGHRS, CDR2 YFSETQ. J gave up 8 bases and V 4 bases, and 3 bases lay outside the gene matches. CDR3 in amino acids: CASSVGLAGDEQFF. DNA for the CDR3: TGCGCCAGCAGCGTCGGACTAGCGGGGGATGAGCAGTTCTTC.

The chain is built from TRBV6-5 and TRBJ2-5; TRBD1 or TRBD2 may be the D gene (5 bases each). Germline V gives CDR1 MNHEY, CDR2 SVGAGI. The CDR3 covers 14 residues. V was cut by 8 bases and J by 1 base, with 14 bases left in between. Here the CDR3 reads CASGSRGTQETQYF. As DNA, the CDR3 is TGTGCCAGCGGTAGTCGAGGGACCCAAGAGACCCAGTACTTC.

The chain couples TRBV6-6 to TRBJ1-1; D is ambiguous. In germline, CDR1 is MNHNY, CDR2 SVGAGI (reference sequence). The CDR3 totals 17 residues. The V and J ends lost 0 bases and 3 bases respectively, with 17 bases between them. The CDR3 reads CASSYSISGRRDTEAFF. CDR3 DNA sequence: TGTGCCAGCAGTTACTCGATATCCGGGAGGAGGGACACTGAAGCTTTCTTT.

This clonotype occurred a few times. The chain employs TRBV6-1 and TRBJ2-7; 9 nucleotides match TRBD1. The CDR3 totals 15 residues. In germline, CDR1 is MNHNS, CDR2 SASEGT. V was pared by 4 bases and J by 5 bases, with 9 bases of the junction left unmatched. The CDR3 bases are TGTGCCAGCAGTGGACCGGGACAGGGAGTCGACGAGCAGTACTTC. Amino acid sequence: CASSGPGQGVDEQYF.

The J gene is TRBJ1-2, the V gene TRBV29-1, with D possibly TRBD1 on 6 matching bases. There are 13 residues in the CDR3. Per the germline V gene, CDR1 is SQVTM and CDR2 is ANQGSEA. V gave up 3 bases and J gave up 2 bases, with 10 bases separating them. The CDR3 DNA reads TGCAGCGTTGATATCGGACAGAACTATGGCTACACCTTC. Protein sequence: CSVDIGQNYGYTF.

V usage is TRBV20-1 and J usage is TRBJ2-5; D gene uncertain. Trimming pared 1 base from V and 1 base from J, leaving 7 bases between. The CDR3 consists of 13 residues. CDR1 is DFQATT and CDR2 is SNEGSKA in the germline V gene (reference sequence). For the CDR3, the DNA is TGCAGTGCTAGAGCACAAATCCAAGAGACCCAGTACTTC. Its protein is CSARAQIQETQYF.

This rearrangement joins TRBV7-2 to TRBJ2-6, with D uncertain. Germline CDR1 is SGHTA and CDR2 is FQGNSA. The CDR3 has 20 amino acids. With 1 base removed from V and 0 bases from J, the gap between germline ends came to 19 bases. CDR3 sequence: CASSLVAGAQTSSGANVLTF. The CDR3 DNA reads TGTGCCAGCAGCTTAGTCGCAGGCGCACAGACCAGCTCTGGGGCCAACGTCCTGACTTTC.

CDR3 nucleotides: TGTGCCAGCAGTTTGGGTGTGGGACAGGCACAAAAACTGTTTTTT. This translates into CASSLGVGQAQKLFF. The gene calls are TRBV12-3 or TRBV12-4 and TRBJ1-4; 8 bases agree with TRBD1. The CDR3 is made up of 15 amino acids. The V segment lost 3 bases and the J segment 9 bases; nucleotides outside the gene matches: 9.

This clonotype was seen only a few times. The chain joins TRBV5-1 to TRBJ2-5, with 7 bases fitting TRBD1. Germline CDR1 SGHRS, CDR2 YFSETQ. The CDR3 extends over 15 amino acids. Trimming cost V 2 bases and J 5 bases; bases outside gene matches: 9. The CDR3 region is CASSFQGDRWETQYF. The CDR3 bases are TGCGCCAGCAGCTTCCAGGGGGATCGATGGGAGACCCAGTACTTC.

The chain joins TRBV5-1 to TRBJ2-3, with 9 bases lining up with TRBD2. The germline CDR1 and CDR2 sequences are SGHRS and YFSETQ. The V and J ends lost 7 bases and 5 bases, in that order; junction bases with no gene match: 20. The CDR3 loop spans 18 amino acids. CDR3 nucleotide sequence: TGCGCCAGCCAAGTACCCGTCTTAGCGGGGGCTCGGGGAGATACGCAGTATTTT. Amino acid sequence: CASQVPVLAGARGDTQYF.

The gene calls are TRBV6-5 and TRBJ1-4; D is uncertain. Germline-derived CDR1 and CDR2 are MNHEY and SVGAGI. With 6 bases removed from V and 3 bases from J, the gap between germline ends came to 8 bases. The CDR3 extends over 13 amino acids. The CDR3, as DNA: TGTGCCAGCAGACACGACCCTAATGAAAAACTGTTTTTT. Translating gives CASRHDPNEKLFF.

The chain recombines TRBV20-1 with TRBJ2-5, with 10 bases matching TRBD2. V lost 3 bases, J lost 9 bases, and 13 bases stayed unmatched. Germline V gene data show CDR1 as DFQATT and CDR2 as SNEGSKA (reference sequence). The CDR3 length is 15 residues. CDR3 DNA sequence: TGCAGTGCTAGCCCTAGCGGGGGCGGGGTTTCGGCCCAGTACTTC. This codes for CSASPSGGGVSAQYF.

The chain recombines TRBV4-2 with TRBJ2-5; D perhaps matches TRBD2 (6 bases). The CDR3 is made up of 15 amino acids. CDR1 and CDR2 (germline): LGHNA, YNFKEQ. Trimming shortened V by 1 base and J by 5 bases, and 14 bases separated the two germline ends. CDR3 coding DNA: TGTGCCAGCAGCCAAGGGGTTGAGCGGGCGGAGACCCAGTACTTC. This encodes CASSQGVERAETQYF.

This clonotype appeared once. The gene calls are TRBV7-9 and TRBJ2-2; no clear D. This CDR3 spans 15 amino acids. Germline CDR1 reads SEHNR; CDR2 reads FQNEAQ (reference sequence). V was cut by 1 base and J by 2 bases, with 8 bases left in between. The DNA for the CDR3 is TGTGCCAGCAGCTTAGTAGGCAGAAACACCGGGGAGCTGTTTTTT. Translating it yields CASSLVGRNTGELFF.

The chain carries TRBV20-1 and TRBJ2-5; D remains ambiguous. V was cut by 3 bases and J by 3 bases, with 8 bases left in between. Germline CDR1 and CDR2: DFQATT and SNEGSKA (reference sequence). The CDR3 extends over 12 amino acids. As DNA, the CDR3 is TGCAGTGCTAGGGCGGCCGAAGAGACCCAGTACTTC. It encodes CSARAAEETQYF.

This clonotype has only a few counts. This rearrangement joins TRBV18 to TRBJ2-1, with D perhaps matching TRBD1 (7 bases). The CDR3 is made up of 15 amino acids. V shed 3 bases and J shed 3 bases, with 12 bases lying between them. The germline V gene has CDR1 KGHSH and CDR2 LQKENI. CDR3 sequence (DNA): TGTGCCAGCTCACCCCCCCAGGGGGGCTACAATGAGCAGTTCTTC. Translating it yields CASSPPQGGYNEQFF.

V gene TRBV4-1 combines with J gene TRBJ2-5, with D perhaps TRBD1 (5 bases). CDR3 length equals 14 residues. Germline assignment: CDR1 MGHRA and CDR2 YSYEKL. Trimming removed 4 bases from V and 2 bases from J, with 11 bases in between. The CDR3 here is CASSREQDQETQYF. CDR3 DNA: TGCGCCAGCAGCCGGGAACAGGATCAAGAGACCCAGTACTTC.

This clonotype was observed a few times. This rearrangement joins TRBV29-1 to TRBJ2-1, with 12 bases aligning to TRBD2. The V and J ends lost 7 bases and 5 bases, in that order; junction bases with no gene match: 3. Germline V CDR1 and CDR2: SQVTM, ANQGSEA. CDR3 length: 13 amino acids. The CDR3 nucleotides read TGCAGCGGGTCTAGCGGGGGGGACAATGAGCAGTTCTTC. Protein sequence: CSGSSGGDNEQFF.

The V gene is TRBV14, the J gene TRBJ2-7; D is unresolved. The J call is in doubt because the DNA end fits TRBJ2-5 better. CDR3 length: 14 residues. Germline CDR1 and CDR2: SGHDN and FVKESK. The CDR3 nucleotides read TGTGCCAGCAGCCAAGACTCAATGGGAGAGACCCAGTACTTC. As protein: CASSQDSMGETQYF.

This chain uses TRBV20-1 with TRBJ2-3, with D possibly being TRBD1 or TRBD2 (5 bases each). CDR3 length equals 15 residues. V was trimmed by 6 bases and J by 8 bases, leaving 24 bases between them. Germline loops: CDR1 DFQATT, CDR2 SNEGSKA (reference sequence). In DNA, the CDR3 is TGCAGTGCAACCCGGGGTGAGGGACCCTTTCCTACGCAGTATTTT. It encodes CSATRGEGPFPTQYF.

This clonotype was picked up a small number of times. This chain connects TRBV3-1 to TRBJ1-2; D is uncertain. There are 14 residues in the CDR3. In germline, CDR1 is LGHDT, CDR2 YNNKEL (reference sequence). V lost 2 bases and J lost 6, with 13 bases in between. The CDR3, as DNA: TGTGCCAGCAGCCAACCCGGGAGGGATCATGGCTACACCTTC. This translates into CASSQPGRDHGYTF. Together with reference TRBV3-1 and TRBJ1-2, the CDR3 gives the full variable domain: DTAVSQTPKYLVTQMGNDKSIKCEQNLGHDTMYWYKQDSKKFLKIMFSYNNKELIINETVPNRFSPKSPDKAHLNLHINSLELGDSAVYFCASSQPGRDHGYTFGSGTRLTVV.

The chain employs TRBV5-1 and TRBJ2-3; D uncertain. Trimming shortened V by 4 bases and J by 4 bases, and 19 bases separated the two germline ends. Looked up from germline, CDR1 is SGHRS and CDR2 is YFSETQ. The CDR3 spans 16 residues. CDR3 region: CASSVGVHSGADTQYF. CDR3 bases: TGCGCCAGCAGCGTTGGGGTACATTCAGGCGCAGATACGCAGTATTTT.

V usage is TRBV4-2 and J usage is TRBJ2-4; TRBD1 matches at 10 bases. V was pared by 1 base and J by 7 bases, with 7 bases of the junction left unmatched. CDR3 size: 16 residues. CDR1 and CDR2 (germline): LGHNA, YNFKEQ. DNA for the CDR3: TGTGCCAGCAGCCAAGGGGGGACAGGGGAGGTGAACATTCAGTACTTC. Encoded protein: CASSQGGTGEVNIQYF.

This clonotype was detected once. A junction boundary mismatches the germline segment, possibly from a read error. This chain connects TRBV5-4 to TRBJ2-1, with D unresolved. Germline CDR1 is SGHNT and CDR2 is YYREEE (reference sequence). The CDR3 sequence is 11 residues long. CDR3 DNA: TGTGCCGGCAGCTTTAGCCATGAGCAGTTCTTC. Its protein is CAGSFSHEQFF.

This chain joins TRBV20-1 and TRBJ1-6; D is possibly TRBD1 (5 bases). Between the trimmed V and J ends, which lost 6 bases and 3 bases, there was a span of 15 bases. This CDR3 contains 15 residues. CDR1 is DFQATT and CDR2 is SNEGSKA in the germline V gene (reference sequence). CDR3 sequence reads: CSAERQGIYNSPLHF. The CDR3 bases are TGCAGTGCGGAGAGGCAGGGAATCTATAATTCACCCCTCCACTTT.

This clonotype appeared a few times. This chain joins TRBV3-1 and TRBJ2-7; D call uncertain. The CDR3 contains 14 residues. The ends were cut back, 4 bases at V and 3 bases at J, with 13 bases in the middle. Germline V gene sequence: CDR1 LGHDT, CDR2 YNNKEL (reference sequence). In nucleotides, the CDR3 is TGTGCCAGCAGCCGGGGTAGTCTTGGCTACGAGCAGTACTTC. It codes for CASSRGSLGYEQYF.